These 19 T cell receptor beta chains came from one sample sequenced in a study of early T cells in non-severe SARS-CoV-2 infection. A single record per CDR3 protein comes from TCRdb applying MiXCR to the 5' RACE reads. The sample lists 45,000 to 65,000 distinct CDR3 sequences, 7% to 10% occurring once. The sample comprised whole blood. The source is an adult who was a healthcare worker with PCR-confirmed SARS-CoV-2 infection or an uninfected control (not recorded which).

This clonotype has a count of ten or more. The V and J genes are TRBV7-2 and TRBJ2-3; possibly TRBD2 for D (6 bases). Germline CDR1 reads SGHTA; CDR2 reads FQGNSA. V was shortened by 1 base and J by 1 base, with 12 bases between the two germline ends. There are 16 residues in the CDR3. The CDR3 sequence: CASSLETQRGTDTQYF. DNA for the CDR3: TGTGCCAGCAGCTTAGAGACTCAGCGGGGCACAGATACGCAGTATTTT.

This clonotype was counted many times. The V and J genes are TRBV25-1 and TRBJ1-2; 10 bases map to TRBD1. Looked up from germline, CDR1 is MGHDK and CDR2 is SYGVNS. The CDR3 has 16 amino acids. The junction had 12 bases not matched to a gene; V was cut back by 4 bases and J by 7 bases. The CDR3 loop reads CASSALTGTGASGYTF. DNA for the CDR3: TGTGCCAGCAGTGCTCTCACCGGGACAGGGGCCAGTGGCTACACCTTC.

This chain connects TRBV6-6 to TRBJ1-5, with 7 bases matching TRBD1. The CDR3 contains 17 residues. Per germline, CDR1 MNHNY and CDR2 SVGAGI (reference sequence). J gave up 0 bases and V 1 base, and 6 bases lay outside the gene matches. The CDR3 nucleotides read TGTGCCAGCAGTTACTTCGCTTCAGGGGGTAGCAATCAGCCCCAGCATTTT. Its protein is CASSYFASGGSNQPQHF.

To note about this clonotype: This may arise from a read error, as a much more abundant clone is one base away. The V gene is TRBV4-3, the J gene TRBJ2-3; D possibly matches TRBD1 or TRBD2 (5 bases each). This CDR3 region has 16 residues. CDR1 is LGHNA, CDR2 YSLEER, per germline. This CDR3 reads CAGSQDVGFGGDTQYF. The DNA for the CDR3 is TGCGCCGGCAGCCAAGATGTTGGATTTGGGGGAGATACGCAGTATTTT.

This clonotype appeared many times. J is TRBJ1-5 and V is TRBV6-5; tentative D call: TRBD1 (6 bases). The germline V and J ends were trimmed by 6 bases and 3 bases, with 12 bases remaining between them. This CDR3 contains 14 residues. From germline, CDR1 is MNHEY and CDR2 SVGAGI. In nucleotides, the CDR3 is TGTGCCAGCAGCTCGGGGGGGGCCAATCAGCCCCAGCATTTT. As protein: CASSSGGANQPQHF.

This clonotype was counted at least ten times. V is TRBV7-2 and J is TRBJ1-1; 8 bases fit TRBD1. The J segment lost 6 bases and the V segment lost 5 bases, leaving 5 bases of the junction unmatched. Looked up from germline, CDR1 is SGHTA and CDR2 is FQGNSA. The CDR3 runs 13 residues. CDR3 in DNA: TGTGCCAGCAGCCTCAGGGGGCGAGCTGAAGCTTTCTTT. Amino acids: CASSLRGRAEAFF.

Only one count was recorded for this clonotype. The V gene is TRBV7-9, the J gene TRBJ1-2; TRBD1 matches at 9 bases. Germline V lookup: CDR1 SEHNR, CDR2 FQNEAQ (reference sequence). The CDR3 has 15 amino acids. Trimming took 5 bases from V and 6 from J; bases not matched to a gene: 10. Here the CDR3 DNA reads TGTGCCAGCAGCCCGTGGACAGGGGAGGCGCATGGCTACACCTTC. It specifies CASSPWTGEAHGYTF.

This clonotype was picked up many times. CDR3 amino acids: CAISEGAGVAGDGSEQFF. DNA for the CDR3: TGTGCCATCAGTGAAGGAGCTGGAGTAGCGGGAGATGGGAGTGAGCAGTTCTTC. V and J are TRBV10-3 and TRBJ2-1; 9 bases are a match to TRBD2. Germline CDR1 and CDR2: ENHRY and SYGVKD. V shed 3 bases and J 9 bases; nucleotides not matched to a gene: 18. The CDR3 is 18 residues long.

This clonotype was seen repeatedly, ten times or more. This rearrangement joins TRBV18 to TRBJ1-2; TRBD1 aligns across 7 bases. Trimming cost V 5 bases and J 8 bases; bases outside gene matches: 8. From germline, CDR1 is KGHSH and CDR2 LQKENI. This CDR3 is 13 amino acids long. Here the CDR3 reads CASSADRFGGYTF. CDR3 bases: TGTGCCAGCTCAGCGGACAGGTTTGGAGGCTACACCTTC. The complete variable domain, with remaining parts taken from reference TRBV18 and TRBJ1-2, reads NAGVMQNPRHLVRRRGQEARLRCSPMKGHSHVYWYRQLPEEGLKFMVYLQKENIIDESGMPKERFSAEFPKEGPSILRIQQVVRGDSAAYFCASSADRFGGYTFGSGTRLTVV.

This clonotype has more than one count but fewer than ten. The chain couples TRBV20-1 to TRBJ2-1; TRBD2 matches 10 bases. Trimming removed 5 bases from V and 4 bases from J; junction bases left unmatched: 5. This CDR3 is built from 14 residues. Germline V gene sequence: CDR1 DFQATT, CDR2 SNEGSKA (reference sequence). CDR3 sequence reads: CSALKRGGYNEQFF. CDR3 nucleotide sequence: TGCAGTGCTCTTAAGCGGGGGGGATACAATGAGCAGTTCTTC.

This clonotype came up many times. The chain has TRBV6-1 and TRBJ2-1, with TRBD2 matching over 10 bases. Germline-derived CDR1 and CDR2 are MNHNS and SASEGT. V lost 6 bases to trimming and J lost 4 bases; unmatched junction nucleotides: 9. The CDR3 spans 16 residues. The CDR3 DNA sequence: TGTGCCAGCAGGCCGGGACTAGCGACCTTTTACAATGAGCAGTTCTTC. It yields the protein CASRPGLATFYNEQFF.

This clonotype was seen at least ten times. The chain recombines TRBV7-8 with TRBJ2-5; TRBD2 matches at 9 bases. Germline V gives CDR1 SGHVS, CDR2 FQNEAQ. The CDR3 covers 15 residues. Trimming cost V 8 bases and J 2 bases; bases outside gene matches: 9. CDR3 nucleotide sequence: TGTGCCAGCCGCCGACTAGCGGCACGACAAGAGACCCAGTACTTC. Encoded protein: CASRRLAARQETQYF.

The table lists this clonotype with a few counts. The V gene is TRBV29-1, the J gene TRBJ2-6; no clear D. The germline V and J ends were trimmed by 4 bases and 0 bases, with 4 bases remaining between them. Looked up from germline, CDR1 is SQVTM and CDR2 is ANQGSEA. The CDR3 sequence is 13 residues long. CDR3 sequence reads: CSVVSSGANVLTF. The CDR3 bases are TGCAGCGTTGTTAGCTCTGGGGCCAACGTCCTGACTTTC.

This clonotype was picked up many times. The CDR3 region is CASSQQPSSYEQYF. CDR3 DNA sequence: TGTGCCAGCAGCCAACAACCGAGCTCCTACGAGCAGTACTTC. V is TRBV3-1 and J is TRBJ2-7, with D hard to call. V was shortened by 2 bases and J by 0 bases, with 8 bases between the two germline ends. The CDR3 runs 14 residues. CDR1 LGHDT and CDR2 YNNKEL come from the germline V gene (reference sequence).

This clonotype appeared a few times. CDR3 nucleotides: TGTGCCACCAGCAGAGATCTTAATACAGCGAACACCGGGGAGCTGTTTTTT. Translated: CATSRDLNTANTGELFF. The chain joins TRBV15 to TRBJ2-2, with no clear D. Germline V lookup: CDR1 LNHNV, CDR2 YYDKDF (reference sequence). The ends were cut back, 0 bases at V and 0 bases at J, with 11 bases in the middle. The CDR3 length is 17 residues.

This clonotype has just a few counts. V gene TRBV27 combines with J gene TRBJ2-1, with D hard to call. CDR1 and CDR2 from the germline V gene are MNHEY and SMNVEV (reference sequence). The CDR3 loop spans 13 amino acids. Trimming left V 0 bases short and J 7 bases short, with 7 bases between. The CDR3 spells CASSLSAYNEQFF. The DNA for the CDR3 is TGTGCCAGCAGTTTATCGGCGTATAATGAGCAGTTCTTC.

This clonotype was counted many times. Germline and junction disagree at one end, which may indicate a read error. V usage is TRBV20-1 and J usage is TRBJ1-1; TRBD1 is a possible D gene (5 bases). Germline CDR1 is DFQATT and CDR2 is SNEGSKA (reference sequence). The CDR3 is 14 residues long. CDR3 bases: TGCAGTGCCAGAGGGGACGGGAGTGGGACTGAAGCTTTCTTT. This encodes CSARGDGSGTEAFF.

This clonotype appeared a few times. This chain joins TRBV7-2 and TRBJ2-5; D might be TRBD1 (6 bases). V was shortened by 1 base and J by 4 bases, with 10 bases between the two germline ends. The CDR3 has 14 amino acids. Germline V lookup: CDR1 SGHTA, CDR2 FQGNSA. The CDR3 protein is CASSLDSRGETQYF. CDR3 DNA sequence: TGTGCCAGCAGCTTAGATAGCAGGGGAGAGACCCAGTACTTC.

This clonotype came up a few times. This chain joins TRBV30 and TRBJ2-1; possible D gene TRBD2, 5 bases. V was clipped by 0 bases and J by 2 bases, with 8 bases between them. This CDR3 spans 14 amino acids. Germline lookup yields CDR1 GTSNPN and CDR2 SVGIG (reference sequence). The CDR3 loop is CAWSVLRAYNEQFF. The CDR3 bases are TGTGCCTGGAGTGTTTTGAGGGCCTACAATGAGCAGTTCTTC.